The 8 T cell receptor beta chains below come from one sample, sequenced in a study of OX40 agonist ivuxolimab in advanced cancers. Profiling relied on immunoSEQ multiplex PCR, and the TCRdb table lists in-frame clones only, not all of them. The sample lists about 60,000 clones, around 84% occurring once. The sample consisted of CD4+ or CD8+ T cells sorted from blood, taken in a trial of the OX40 agonist ivuxolimab. Receptors originate from an adult with an advanced solid tumor such as melanoma, head and neck, liver or kidney cancer.

J is TRBJ2-7 and V is TRBV2; TRBD2 matches 11 bases. The germline V gene encodes CDR1 SNHLY and CDR2 FYNNEI. V trimming: 6 bases; J trimming: 1 base; junction bases outside the gene matches: 8. The CDR3 has 16 residues. CDR3 amino acids: CASRKGLAGASYEQYF. The DNA for the CDR3 is TGTGCCAGCAGGAAAGGACTAGCGGGCGCTTCCTACGAGCAGTACTTC.

This clone was detected once. J is TRBJ2-7 and V is TRBV30; no definite D call. This CDR3 region has 14 residues. CDR1 and CDR2 (germline): GTSNPN, SVGIG (reference sequence). Between the trimmed V and J ends, which lost 3 bases and 2 bases, there was a span of 14 bases. CDR3 residues: CAWRIKFSPYEQYF. CDR3 bases: TGTGCCTGGAGGATCAAGTTCTCGCCCTACGAGCAGTACTTC.

This clone was recorded once. Written as DNA, the CDR3 is TGCGCCAGCAGCCAGCGGAGAGGCACCGGGGAGCTGTTTTTT. Its protein is CASSQRRGTGELFF. This chain connects TRBV10-1 to TRBJ2-2; possible D gene TRBD2, 5 bases. The CDR3 is 14 amino acids. V shed 6 bases and J shed 4 bases, with 12 bases lying between them. Germline V lookup: CDR1 WNHNN, CDR2 SYGVQD (reference sequence).

The chain uses TRBV4-2 and TRBJ2-7; 7 nucleotides align to TRBD2. The length of the CDR3 is 18 residues. In germline, CDR1 is LGHNA, CDR2 YNFKEQ. Trimming removed 4 bases from V and 1 base from J; junction bases left unmatched: 16. DNA of the CDR3: TGTGCCAGCAGCCGAGAAGTTGAAAGCGGGACCGGATCCTACGAGCAGTACTTC. It is translated as CASSREVESGTGSYEQYF.

This chain connects TRBV1 to TRBJ2-4; the DNA was not compared with TRBD2, the D call given in the table. TRBV1 is described as a pseudogene. CDR3 size: 16 residues. CDR3 amino acids: CTSSQGTGGTKNIQYF. The CDR3 DNA reads TGCACCAGCAGCCAAGGCACCGGGGGAACCAAAAACATTCAGTACTTC.

The CDR3 coding sequence is TGTGCCAGCAGCGTATTCACAGGGTATGGGGAAAAACTGTTTTTT. Protein product: CASSVFTGYGEKLFF. V gene TRBV9 combines with J gene TRBJ1-4, with TRBD1 as a possible D gene (6 bases). Trimming stripped 1 base from V and 8 bases from J, with 15 bases between. Germline CDR1 is SGDLS and CDR2 is YYNGEE. The length of the CDR3 is 15 residues.

V gene TRBV7-8 combines with J gene TRBJ2-5; maybe TRBD1 (6 bases). Between the trimmed V and J ends, which lost 3 bases and 5 bases, there was a span of 13 bases. Germline CDR1 SGHVS, CDR2 FQNEAQ. This CDR3 has 14 amino acids. The CDR3 region has the DNA TGTGCCAGCAGCTTCTGGGGGCTCCAGGAGACCCAGTACTTC. Protein: CASSFWGLQETQYF.

The CDR3 region has the DNA TGTGCCAGTAGTATGGGTCGGACAGGGTCCTACGAGCAGTACTTC. Amino acid sequence: CASSMGRTGSYEQYF. The V call is TRBV19, the J call TRBJ2-7; 8 bases map to TRBD1. Germline values: CDR1 LNHDA, CDR2 SQIVND (reference sequence). V was pared by 3 bases and J by 1 base, with 5 bases of the junction left unmatched. This CDR3 has 15 amino acids.